This T cell receptor beta chain appears in the sequencing data of a study of CD8 T cells in Susac syndrome. Details on this clonotype: Its target is not known.

FACS enriched CD8+ TEMRA cells, while bulk CD8+ and CD4+ were negatively isolated. Study findings and constraints: By the study's own acknowledgment, its TCR sequencing and HLA analysis included relatively few individuals.

There are 16 residues in the CDR3. A quantity of roughly 0.5 to 1 ug RNA underwent reverse transcription using random hexamers. The amplification used immunoSEQ multiplex PCR on TCR beta CDR3; it spanned 54 Vbeta and 13 Jbeta. In TCRdb, the immunoSEQ multiplex PCR reads were re-called with MiXCR into one record per CDR3 protein. The table has about 200,000 distinct CDR3 sequences, approximately 95% seen once. The sequenced sample was CD4+ T cells from PBMCs. This sequence joins TRBV12-2 and TRBJ2-7; the table's TRBD1 call for D was not verified on the DNA. TRBV12-2 is labeled a pseudogene. This sequence originates from a human donor with multiple sclerosis. CDR3 sequence: CASRLDRRHEAYEQYF. The CDR3 coding sequence is TGTGCAAGTCGCTTAGACCGGAGACACGAAGCCTACGAGCAGTACTTC.